The TCR beta chain described here comes from a study of blood T cell repertoires in COVID-19. Study summary: The samples span acute and convalescent COVID-19 from the United States, Italy and Spain.

V was trimmed by 5 bases and J by 0 bases, leaving 10 bases between them. The CDR3 has 14 amino acids. Germline-derived CDR1 and CDR2 are LNHDA and SQIVND (reference sequence). Original processing methods: Estimates of nucleated cell counts were drawn from the amplification of reference gene primers. Generated by immunoSEQ multiplex PCR, the TCRdb table keeps only in-frame clones and is missing some. V, J and clone size reflect that table, while D and trimming were determined from the DNA. The sample carries about 240,000 clones, approximately 90% recorded once. The age range of participants was about 18 to 100 years, with residence in approximately 25 US areas.

The sequence was obtained from a woman under 40 who had recovered from COVID-19. The chain combines TRBV19 with TRBJ1-1; D uncertain. The sequenced material came from PBMCs or T cells enriched from blood (not recorded which). The CDR3 is CASSSPGLNTEAFF. CDR3 sequence (DNA): TGTGCCAGTAGTTCCCCCGGGTTGAACACTGAAGCTTTCTTT. The full variable domain, completed using reference TRBV19 and TRBJ1-1, is DGGITQSPKYLFRKEGQNVTLSCEQNLNHDAMYWYRQDPGQGLRLIYYSQIVNDFQKGDIAEGYSVSREKKESFPLTVTSAQKNPTAFYLCASSSPGLNTEAFFGQGTRLTVV.